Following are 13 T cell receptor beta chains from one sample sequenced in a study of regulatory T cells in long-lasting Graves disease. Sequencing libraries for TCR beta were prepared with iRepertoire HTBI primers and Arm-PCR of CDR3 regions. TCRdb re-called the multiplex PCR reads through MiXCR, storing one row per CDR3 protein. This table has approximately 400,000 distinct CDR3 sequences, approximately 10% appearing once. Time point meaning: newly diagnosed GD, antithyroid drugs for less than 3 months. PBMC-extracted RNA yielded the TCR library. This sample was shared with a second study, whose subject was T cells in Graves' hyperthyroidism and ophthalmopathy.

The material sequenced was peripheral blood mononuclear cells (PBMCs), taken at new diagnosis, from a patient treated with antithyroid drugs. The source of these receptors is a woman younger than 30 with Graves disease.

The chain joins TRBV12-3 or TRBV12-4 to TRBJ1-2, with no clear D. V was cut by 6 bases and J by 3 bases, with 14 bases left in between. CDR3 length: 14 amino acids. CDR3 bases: TGTGCCAGCAGCTTGTTCGGAGTAGACTATGGCTACACCTTC. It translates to CASSLFGVDYGYTF.

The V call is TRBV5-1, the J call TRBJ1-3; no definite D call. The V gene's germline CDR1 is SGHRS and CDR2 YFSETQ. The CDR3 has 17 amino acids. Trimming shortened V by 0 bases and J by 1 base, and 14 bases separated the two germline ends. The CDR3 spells CASSLVAGAESGNTIYF. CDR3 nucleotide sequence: TGCGCCAGCAGCTTGGTAGCGGGCGCTGAATCTGGAAACACCATATATTTT.

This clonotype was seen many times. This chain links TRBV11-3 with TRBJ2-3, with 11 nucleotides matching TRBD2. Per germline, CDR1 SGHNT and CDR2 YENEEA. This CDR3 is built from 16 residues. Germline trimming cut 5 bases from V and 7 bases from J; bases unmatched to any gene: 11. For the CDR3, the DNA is TGTGCCAGCAGCCCGAGGGCCTTAGCGGGAGGGAATACGCAGTATTTT. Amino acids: CASSPRALAGGNTQYF.

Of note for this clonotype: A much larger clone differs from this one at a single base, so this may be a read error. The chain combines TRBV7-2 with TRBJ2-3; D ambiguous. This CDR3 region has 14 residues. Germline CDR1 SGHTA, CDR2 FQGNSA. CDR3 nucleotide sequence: TGTGCCAGCAGCTCACCTAGACCCACAGATACGCGGTATTTT. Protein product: CASSSPRPTDTRYF.

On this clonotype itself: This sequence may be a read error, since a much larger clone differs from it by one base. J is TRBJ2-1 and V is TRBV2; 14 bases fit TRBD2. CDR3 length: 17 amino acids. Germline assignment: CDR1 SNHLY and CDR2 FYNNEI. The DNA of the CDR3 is TGTGCCAGCACCGGACTAGCGGGGGGCAGCTCCTGCAATGAGCAGTTCTTC. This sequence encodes CASTGLAGGSSCNEQFF.

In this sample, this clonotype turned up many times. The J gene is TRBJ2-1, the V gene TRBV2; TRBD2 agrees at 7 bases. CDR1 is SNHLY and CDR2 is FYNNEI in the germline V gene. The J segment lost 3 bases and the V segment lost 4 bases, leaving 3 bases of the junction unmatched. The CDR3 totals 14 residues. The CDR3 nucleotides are TGTGCCAGCAGTGGGCTAGCGGACTACAATGAGCAGTTCTTC. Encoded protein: CASSGLADYNEQFF.

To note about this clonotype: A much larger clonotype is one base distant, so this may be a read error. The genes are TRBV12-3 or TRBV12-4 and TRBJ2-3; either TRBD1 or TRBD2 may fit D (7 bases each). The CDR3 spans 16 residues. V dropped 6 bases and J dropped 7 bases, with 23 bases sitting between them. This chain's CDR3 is CASSRLVRGRGHTQYF. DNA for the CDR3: TGTGCCAGCAGCCGACTAGTGAGGGGGAGGGGGCATACGCAGTATTTT.

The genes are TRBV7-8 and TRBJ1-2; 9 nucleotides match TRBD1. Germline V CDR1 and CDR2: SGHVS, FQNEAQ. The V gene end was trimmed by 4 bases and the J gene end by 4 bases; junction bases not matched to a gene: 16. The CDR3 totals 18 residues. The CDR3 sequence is CASSSPLLQGAYTYGYTF. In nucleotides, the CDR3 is TGTGCCAGCAGCTCTCCCCTCCTACAGGGGGCGTATACCTATGGCTACACCTTC.

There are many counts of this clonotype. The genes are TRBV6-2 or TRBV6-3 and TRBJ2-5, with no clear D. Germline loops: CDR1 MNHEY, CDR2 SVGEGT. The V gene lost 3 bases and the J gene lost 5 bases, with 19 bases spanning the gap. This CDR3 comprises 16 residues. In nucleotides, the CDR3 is TGTGCCAGCAGTTATGGTGTGCGACTTTCGACGGAGACCCAGTACTTC. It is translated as CASSYGVRLSTETQYF.

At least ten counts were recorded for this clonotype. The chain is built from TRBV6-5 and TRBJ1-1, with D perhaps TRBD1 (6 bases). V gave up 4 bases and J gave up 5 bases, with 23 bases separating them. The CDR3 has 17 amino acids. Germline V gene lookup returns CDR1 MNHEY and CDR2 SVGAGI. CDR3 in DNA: TGTGCCAGCAGTTCTGGAGGGGTAGCCGGGACATGGACTGAAGCTTTCTTT. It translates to CASSSGGVAGTWTEAFF.

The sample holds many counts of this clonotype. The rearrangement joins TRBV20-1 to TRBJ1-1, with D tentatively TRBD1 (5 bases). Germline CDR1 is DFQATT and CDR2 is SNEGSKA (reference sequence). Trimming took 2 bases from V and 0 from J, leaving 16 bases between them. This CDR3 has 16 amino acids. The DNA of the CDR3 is TGCAGTGCTAGACCTTTTGCGGACACGCTGAACACTGAAGCTTTCTTT. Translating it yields CSARPFADTLNTEAFF.

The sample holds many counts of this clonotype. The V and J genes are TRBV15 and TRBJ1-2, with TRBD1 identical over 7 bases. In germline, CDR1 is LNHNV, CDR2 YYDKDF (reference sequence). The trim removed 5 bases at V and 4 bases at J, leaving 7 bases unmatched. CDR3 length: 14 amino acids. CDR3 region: CATSRTGAIYGYTF. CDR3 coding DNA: TGTGCCACCAGCCGTACAGGGGCCATCTATGGCTACACCTTC. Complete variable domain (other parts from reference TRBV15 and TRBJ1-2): DAMVIQNPRYQVTQFGKPVTLSCSQTLNHNVMYWYQQKSSQAPKLLFHYYDKDFNNEADTPDNFQSRRPNTSFCFLDIRSPGLGDTAMYLCATSRTGAIYGYTFGSGTRLTVV.

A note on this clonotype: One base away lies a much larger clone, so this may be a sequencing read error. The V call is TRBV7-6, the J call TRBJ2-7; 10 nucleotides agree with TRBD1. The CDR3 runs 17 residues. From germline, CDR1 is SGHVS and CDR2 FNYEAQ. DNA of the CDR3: TGTGCCAGCAGCCTAGGTATCCGGGACAGGGGTCCCTACAAGCAGTACTTC. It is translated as CASSLGIRDRGPYKQYF.